The T cell receptor beta chain under discussion was sequenced for a study of response to subunit inactivated influenza vaccine. V was pared by 3 bases and J by 7 bases, with 9 bases between. The germline V gene has CDR1 SEHNR and CDR2 FQNEAQ (reference sequence). This CDR3 region has 12 residues. Using its own MiXCR run on the RT-PCR reads, TCRdb lists one record per CDR3 protein. The repertoire consists of about 580,000 distinct CDR3 sequences, with 12% to 15% occurring once and the leading ten covering roughly 10%. About this clonotype itself: Its antigen is undetermined.

Broader study findings: The study's authors posited that every seasonal influenza vaccination enlists few new T cells.

The sequence was obtained from a man in his fifties who received an inactivated influenza vaccine. The chain employs TRBV7-9 and TRBJ1-1; D is perhaps TRBD1 (5 bases). The sample in question was PBMCs from blood, obtained 11 to 12 days after vaccination. DNA for the CDR3: TGTGCCAGCAGCTTGACAGACGATGAAGCTTTCTTT. Residues: CASSLTDDEAFF.